This TCR beta chain was sequenced during a study of technical replicates of blood from several donors. Clones were sequenced by immunoSEQ multiplex PCR, and TCRdb holds only the in-frame ones, with some missing. The top ten clones hold 0.22% of a sample with about 100,000 clones, approximately 96% of them seen once. The CDR3 extends over 14 amino acids. The ends lost 7 bases at V and 4 bases at J; junction bases unmatched: 4. Germline CDR1 MDHEN, CDR2 SYDVKM. The sample comprised T cells isolated from PBMCs. This rearrangement joins TRBV28 to TRBJ1-6, with TRBD1 identical over 7 bases. The receptor comes from a human donor in good health. The CDR3 DNA follows: TGTGCCAGCATCGGGACAGTTTATAATTCACCCCTCCACTTT. This translates into CASIGTVYNSPLHF.